These T cell receptor beta chains were read from a single sample in a study of T cells in Graves' hyperthyroidism and ophthalmopathy. From the multiplex PCR reads, TCRdb called clonotypes with MiXCR, one entry per CDR3 protein. The sample includes 600,000 or so distinct CDR3 sequences, over 12% of them seen just once. Specimen: blood. These receptor sequences come from a woman between 18 and 30 years old with Graves' ophthalmopathy. Each CDR3 is given without its conserved first and last residue.

cdr3_length	v_call	j_call	cdr3_aa
13	TRBV19	TRBJ2-1	ASSRGFEPYNEQF
16	TRBV19	TRBJ2-7	ASSPRNTGGTGLYEQY
12	TRBV7-2	TRBJ1-1	ASSLTGGNTEAF
10	TRBV29-1	TRBJ2-2	SGGHTTGELF
12	TRBV2	TRBJ1-2	ASTERTVSYGYT
13	TRBV18	TRBJ2-3	ASSRQGISTDTQY
13	TRBV6-1	TRBJ1-5	ASSGGQGLGQPQH
14	TRBV3-1	TRBJ2-7	ASSPPGGRSSYEQY
13	TRBV6-5	TRBJ1-1	ASSYRQVMNTEAF
10	TRBV2	TRBJ2-3	ASSDLVDTQY
12	TRBV27	TRBJ1-2	ASRAGGRAGGYT
14	TRBV20-1	TRBJ2-1	SAPVHGDNSNNEQF
16	TRBV3-1	TRBJ2-1	ASSQSGRPAGLYNEQF
14	TRBV4-1	TRBJ1-1	ASSQRGGLGRTEAF
14	TRBV7-2	TRBJ2-3	ASSPPGAGGADTQY
13	TRBV2	TRBJ2-7	ASSDQIPPNYEQY
14	TRBV5-5	TRBJ1-5	ASSFYSWDGNQPQH
11	TRBV20-1	TRBJ1-5	SAMGGGNQPQH
13	TRBV2	TRBJ1-6	ASSELGGYNSPLH
13	TRBV3-1	TRBJ2-7	ASSQGPSGNYEQY
15	TRBV6-1	TRBJ2-7	ASSSSPGTGGFYEQY
12	TRBV27	TRBJ2-7	ASSSASGAYEQY
13	TRBV20-1	TRBJ2-1	SARHRTSSYNEQF
13	TRBV20-1	TRBJ2-3	SAVGLATSTDTQY
13	TRBV2	TRBJ2-7	ASSERTPSPYEQY
16	TRBV6-2/TRBV6-3	TRBJ2-6	ASSSLTSGTSGANVLT
13	TRBV5-1	TRBJ2-7	ASSTGQFLTYEQY
13	TRBV29-1	TRBJ2-3	SVEALLALPDTQY